The rows below give T cell receptor beta chains drawn from one sample of a study of blood T cell repertoires in COVID-19. Data came from immunoSEQ multiplex PCR; TCRdb stores just in-frame clones and leaves some out. The table lists 120,000 or so clones, roughly three quarters of them singletons. Sequences were obtained from peripheral blood. The receptor set was obtained from a man aged 40-50 years with active or convalescent COVID-19. Each CDR3 is given with its conserved first and last residue. Each record gives: J gene, V gene, CDR3 protein.

>TRBJ1-5|TRBV3-1/TRBV3-2
CASSQGTAQPQHF
>TRBJ2-2|TRBV2
CASTSGRALGELFF
>TRBJ1-1|TRBV6-5
CAARDTFLNTEAFF
>TRBJ1-6|TRBV2
CASSYHREHGGSPLHF
>TRBJ2-7|TRBV27
CASSLDSYYEQYF
>TRBJ2-7|TRBV11-1
CASSSLAGGSNEQYF
>TRBJ2-3|TRBV4-2
CASSQDGTGTDTQYF
>TRBJ1-2|TRBV18
CASSEIQGGGYTF
>TRBJ1-4|TRBV2
CATNTGLNEKLFF
>TRBJ1-1|TRBV6-1
CASSEQGVRMNTEAFF
>TRBJ1-1|TRBV15
CATSRQQGAEAFF
>TRBJ2-4|TRBV6-5
CASGPKTGRENIQYF
>TRBJ1-1|TRBV28
CATGDSYNTEAFF
>TRBJ1-4|TRBV4-1
CASSQGTGVELFF
>TRBJ1-5|TRBV7-2
CASSSQTSYSNQPQHF
>TRBJ1-1|TRBV7-6
CASSLSEGRTEAFF
>TRBJ2-7|TRBV5-1
CASSAVAGGGSYEQYF
>TRBJ2-1|TRBV6-5
CASSYGMGEQFF
>TRBJ2-2|TRBV7-9
CASSLVAGVTGELFF
>TRBJ1-2|TRBV10-1
CASPGLYGYTF
>TRBJ2-5|TRBV5-4
CASSLLSVAGGETQYF
>TRBJ1-1|TRBV10-3
CASGGRDTEAFF
>TRBJ2-3|TRBV18
CASSPRGGASTDTQYF
>TRBJ2-7|TRBV19
CASSIEQGYEQYF
>TRBJ1-6|TRBV6-2/TRBV6-3
CASSSPDRDNSPLHF
>TRBJ1-1|TRBV7-6
CASSLERDTEAFF
>TRBJ2-7|TRBV2
CASKRMSTAGVNEQYF
>TRBJ1-1|TRBV4-3
CASSRGRGLGDTEAFF
>TRBJ2-3|TRBV9
CASSGSGGNTDTQYF
>TRBJ1-1|TRBV5-1
CASSHLMAPGTEAFF
>TRBJ1-2|TRBV30
CAWTRQVPIGYGYTF
>TRBJ1-6|TRBV28
CASSTGTSDNSPLHF
>TRBJ2-7|TRBV29-1
CSVEETRTSYEQYF
>TRBJ1-4|TRBV6-6
CAIRPGQGDEKLFF
>TRBJ2-2|TRBV1
CTSTSGRGPNTGELFF
>TRBJ1-5|TRBV18
CASSQGTGGSAQPQHF
>TRBJ2-3|TRBV16
CASSPTTVTTDTQYF
>TRBJ1-5|TRBV19
CASRDSQINQPQHF
>TRBJ2-7|TRBV5-1
CASSPAGTGISYEQYF
>TRBJ2-3|TRBV3-1/TRBV3-2
CASSQALGLGSTDTQYF
>TRBJ1-5|TRBV6-5
CASRPAGLSNQPQHF
>TRBJ2-3|TRBV28
CASSLSPGGSTDTQYF
>TRBJ2-3|TRBV3-1/TRBV3-2
CACSQDWGLAGGLGSTDTQYF
>TRBJ2-1|TRBV12-2
CASRLVIGLAGGGEQFF
>TRBJ1-5|TRBV6-5
CASSLRQNQPQHF
>TRBJ1-5|TRBV19
CASSIVGQGGFGNQPQHF
>TRBJ1-1|TRBV28
CASSLNPGDVNTEAFF
>TRBJ1-2|TRBV6-1
CASSEFQGPSGYTF